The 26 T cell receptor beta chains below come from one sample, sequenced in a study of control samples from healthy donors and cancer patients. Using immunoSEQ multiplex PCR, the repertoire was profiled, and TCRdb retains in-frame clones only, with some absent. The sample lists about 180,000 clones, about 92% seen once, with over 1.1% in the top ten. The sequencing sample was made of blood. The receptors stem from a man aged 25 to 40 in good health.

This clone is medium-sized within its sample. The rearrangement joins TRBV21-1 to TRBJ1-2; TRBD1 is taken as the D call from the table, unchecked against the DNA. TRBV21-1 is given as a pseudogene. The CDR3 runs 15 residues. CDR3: CASSIRTTDNYGYTF. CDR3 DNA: TGTGCCAGCAGCATCCGGACAACGGATAACTATGGCTACACCTTC.

CDR3 residues: CASSLGMDRGTEAFF. In DNA, the CDR3 is TGCGCCAGCAGCTTGGGAATGGACAGGGGCACTGAAGCTTTCTTT. J is TRBJ1-1 and V is TRBV5-1, with 9 nucleotides matching TRBD1. This CDR3 spans 15 amino acids. Trimming took 0 bases from V and 4 from J; bases not matched to a gene: 4. In germline, CDR1 is SGHRS, CDR2 YFSETQ. Full variable domain (rest looked up from reference TRBV5-1 and TRBJ1-1): KAGVTQTPRYLIKTRGQQVTLSCSPISGHRSVSWYQQTPGQGLQFLFEYFSETQRNKGNFPGRFSGRQFSNSRSEMNVSTLELGDSALYLCASSLGMDRGTEAFFGQGTRLTVV.

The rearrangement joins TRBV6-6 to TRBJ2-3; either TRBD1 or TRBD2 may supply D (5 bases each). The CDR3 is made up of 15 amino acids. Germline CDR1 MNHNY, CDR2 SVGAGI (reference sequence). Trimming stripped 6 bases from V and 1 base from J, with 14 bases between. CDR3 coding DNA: TGTGCCAGCAGAAGAGGGGTGGTGGGCACAGATACGCAGTATTTT. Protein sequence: CASRRGVVGTDTQYF.

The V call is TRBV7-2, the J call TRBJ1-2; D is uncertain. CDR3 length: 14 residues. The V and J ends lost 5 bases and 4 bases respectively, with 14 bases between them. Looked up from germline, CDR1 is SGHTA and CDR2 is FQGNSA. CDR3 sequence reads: CASSPGLGAYGYTF. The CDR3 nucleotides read TGTGCCAGCAGCCCCGGGTTGGGAGCCTATGGCTACACCTTC.

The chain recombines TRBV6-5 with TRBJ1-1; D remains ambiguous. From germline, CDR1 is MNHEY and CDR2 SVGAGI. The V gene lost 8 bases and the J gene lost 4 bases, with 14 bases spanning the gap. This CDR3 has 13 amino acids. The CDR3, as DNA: TGTGCCAGCTGGGCAGGCGTGGGCACTGAAGCTTTCTTT. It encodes CASWAGVGTEAFF.

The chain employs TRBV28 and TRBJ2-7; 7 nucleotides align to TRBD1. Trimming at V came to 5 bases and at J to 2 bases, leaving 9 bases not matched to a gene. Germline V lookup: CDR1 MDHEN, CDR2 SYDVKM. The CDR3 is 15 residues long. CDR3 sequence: CASSAGTDRTYEQYF. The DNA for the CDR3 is TGTGCCAGCAGTGCCGGGACAGACCGAACCTACGAGCAGTACTTC. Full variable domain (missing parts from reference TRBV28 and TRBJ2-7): DVKVTQSSRYLVKRTGEKVFLECVQDMDHENMFWYRQDPGLGLRLIYFSYDVKMKEKGDIPEGYSVSREKKERFSLILESASTNQTSMYLCASSAGTDRTYEQYFGPGTRLTVT.

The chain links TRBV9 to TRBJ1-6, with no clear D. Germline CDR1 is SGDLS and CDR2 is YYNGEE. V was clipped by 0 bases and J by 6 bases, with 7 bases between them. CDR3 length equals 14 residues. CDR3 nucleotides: TGTGCCAGCAGCGTAGAGGGCCTTAATTCACCCCTCCACTTT. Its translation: CASSVEGLNSPLHF. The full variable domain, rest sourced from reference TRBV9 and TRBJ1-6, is DSGVTQTPKHLITATGQRVTLRCSPRSGDLSVYWYQQSLDQGLQFLIQYYNGEERAKGNILERFSAQQFPDLHSELNLSSLELGDSALYFCASSVEGLNSPLHFGNGTRLTVT.

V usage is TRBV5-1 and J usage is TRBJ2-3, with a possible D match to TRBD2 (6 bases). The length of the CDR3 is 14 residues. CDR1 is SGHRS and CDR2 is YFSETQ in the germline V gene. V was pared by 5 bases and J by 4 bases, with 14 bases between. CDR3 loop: CASRKTREADTQYF. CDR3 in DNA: TGCGCCAGCAGAAAGACTAGAGAAGCAGATACGCAGTATTTT.

The CDR3 region has the DNA TGTGCCAGCAGTCATATGAACACTGAAGCTTTCTTT. Encoded protein: CASSHMNTEAFF. V is TRBV28 and J is TRBJ1-1; D not resolved. Trimming took 5 bases from V and 0 from J, leaving 4 bases between them. The CDR3 length is 12 residues. Germline assignment: CDR1 MDHEN and CDR2 SYDVKM.

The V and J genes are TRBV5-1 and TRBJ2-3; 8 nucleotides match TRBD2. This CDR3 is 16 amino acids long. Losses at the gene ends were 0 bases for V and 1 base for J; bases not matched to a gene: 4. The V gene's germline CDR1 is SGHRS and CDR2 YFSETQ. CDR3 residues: CASSLGLAGGTDTQYF. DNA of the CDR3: TGCGCCAGCAGCTTGGGGCTAGCGGGTGGCACAGATACGCAGTATTTT.

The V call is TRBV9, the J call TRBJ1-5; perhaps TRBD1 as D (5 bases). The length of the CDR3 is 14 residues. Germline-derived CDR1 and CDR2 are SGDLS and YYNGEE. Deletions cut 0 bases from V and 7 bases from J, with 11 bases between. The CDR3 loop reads CASSVAGGTQPQHF. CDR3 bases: TGTGCCAGCAGCGTAGCTGGGGGTACCCAGCCCCAGCATTTT. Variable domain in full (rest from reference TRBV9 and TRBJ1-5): DSGVTQTPKHLITATGQRVTLRCSPRSGDLSVYWYQQSLDQGLQFLIQYYNGEERAKGNILERFSAQQFPDLHSELNLSSLELGDSALYFCASSVAGGTQPQHFGDGTRLSIL.

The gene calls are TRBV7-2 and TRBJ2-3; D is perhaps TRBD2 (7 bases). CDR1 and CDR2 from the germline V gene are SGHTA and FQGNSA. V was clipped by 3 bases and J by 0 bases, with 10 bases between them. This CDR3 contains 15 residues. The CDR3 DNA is TGTGCCAGCAGCTTGCGCGGGGGCAGCACAGATACGCAGTATTTT. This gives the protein CASSLRGGSTDTQYF.

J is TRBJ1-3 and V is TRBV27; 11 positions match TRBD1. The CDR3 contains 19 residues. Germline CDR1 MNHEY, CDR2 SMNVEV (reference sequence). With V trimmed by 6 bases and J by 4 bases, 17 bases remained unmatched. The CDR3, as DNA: TGTGCCAGCAGCCGGACTTGGACAGGGGGCGCGGGCAAAGGAAACACCATATATTTT. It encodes CASSRTWTGGAGKGNTIYF.

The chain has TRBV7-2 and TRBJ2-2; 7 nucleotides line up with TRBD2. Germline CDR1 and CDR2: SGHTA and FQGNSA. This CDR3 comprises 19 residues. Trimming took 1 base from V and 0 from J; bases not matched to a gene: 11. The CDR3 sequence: CASSLVSTARGSNTGELFF. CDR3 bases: TGTGCCAGCAGCTTAGTTTCGACCGCGCGGGGGTCGAACACCGGGGAGCTGTTTTTT.

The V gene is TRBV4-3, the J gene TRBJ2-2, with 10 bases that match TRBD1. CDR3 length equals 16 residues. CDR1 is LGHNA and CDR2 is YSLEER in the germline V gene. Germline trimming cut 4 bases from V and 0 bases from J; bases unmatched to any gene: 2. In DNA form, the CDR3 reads TGCGCCAGCAGCCGAGGACAGGGGGCGAACACCGGGGAGCTGTTTTTT. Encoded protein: CASSRGQGANTGELFF.

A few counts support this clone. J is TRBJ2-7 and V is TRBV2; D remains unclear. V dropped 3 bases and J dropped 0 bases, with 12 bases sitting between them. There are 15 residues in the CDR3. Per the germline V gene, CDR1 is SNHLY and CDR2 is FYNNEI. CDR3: CASSDILPSSYEQYF. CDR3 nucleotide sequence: TGTGCCAGCAGTGATATCCTACCCAGCTCCTACGAGCAGTACTTC.

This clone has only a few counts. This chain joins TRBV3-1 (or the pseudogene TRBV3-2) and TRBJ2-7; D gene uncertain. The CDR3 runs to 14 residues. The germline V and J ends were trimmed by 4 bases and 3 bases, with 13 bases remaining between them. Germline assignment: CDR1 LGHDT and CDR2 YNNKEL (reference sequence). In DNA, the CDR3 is TGTGCCAGCAGCCTGAGTGGGTCGGGCTACGAGCAGTACTTC. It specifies CASSLSGSGYEQYF.

CDR3 nucleotide sequence: TGTGCCAGCAGTCTATGGACTAGCGGGGAGACCCAGTACTTC. This codes for CASSLWTSGETQYF. The rearrangement links TRBV7-2 to TRBJ2-5; the match to TRBD2 covers 11 bases. The V gene end was trimmed by 6 bases and the J gene end by 5 bases; junction bases not matched to a gene: 5. This CDR3 is 14 amino acids long. Germline CDR1 reads SGHTA; CDR2 reads FQGNSA.

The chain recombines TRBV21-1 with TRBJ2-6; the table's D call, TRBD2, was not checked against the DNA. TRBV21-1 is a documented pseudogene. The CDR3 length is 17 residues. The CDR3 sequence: CASSKSPLSSGANVLTF. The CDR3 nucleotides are TGTGCCAGCAGCAAATCACCCCTAAGCTCTGGGGCCAACGTCCTGACTTTC.

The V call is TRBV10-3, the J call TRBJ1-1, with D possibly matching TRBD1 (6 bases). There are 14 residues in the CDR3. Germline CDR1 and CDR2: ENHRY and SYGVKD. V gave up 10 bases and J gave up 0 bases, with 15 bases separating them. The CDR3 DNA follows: TGTGCCACCAGGACAGATTCGTTGAACACTGAAGCTTTCTTT. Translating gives CATRTDSLNTEAFF.

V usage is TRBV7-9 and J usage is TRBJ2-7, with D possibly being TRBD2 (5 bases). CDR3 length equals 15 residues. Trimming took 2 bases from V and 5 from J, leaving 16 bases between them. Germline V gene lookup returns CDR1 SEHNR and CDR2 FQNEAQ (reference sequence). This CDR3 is CASSLTSARSDEQYF. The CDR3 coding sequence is TGTGCCAGCAGCTTAACTAGTGCGAGGTCCGACGAGCAGTACTTC. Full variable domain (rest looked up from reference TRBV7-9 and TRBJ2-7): DTGVSQNPRHKITKRGQNVTFRCDPISEHNRLYWYRQTLGQGPEFLTYFQNEAQLEKSRLLSDRFSAERPKGSFSTLEIQRTEQGDSAMYLCASSLTSARSDEQYFGPGTRLTVT.

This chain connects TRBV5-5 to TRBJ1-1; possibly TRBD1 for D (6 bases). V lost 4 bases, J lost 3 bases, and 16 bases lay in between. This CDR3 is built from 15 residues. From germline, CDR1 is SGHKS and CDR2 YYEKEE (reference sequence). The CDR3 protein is CASSLQGFGDTEAFF. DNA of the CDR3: TGTGCCAGCAGCCTACAGGGATTCGGGGACACTGAAGCTTTCTTT.

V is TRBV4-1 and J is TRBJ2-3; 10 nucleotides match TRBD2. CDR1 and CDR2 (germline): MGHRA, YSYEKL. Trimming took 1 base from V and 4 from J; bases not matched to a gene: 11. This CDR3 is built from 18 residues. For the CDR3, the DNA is TGCGCCAGCAGCCAAGGCCCTCTAGCGGGGGCCGTGGCAGATACGCAGTATTTT. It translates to CASSQGPLAGAVADTQYF.

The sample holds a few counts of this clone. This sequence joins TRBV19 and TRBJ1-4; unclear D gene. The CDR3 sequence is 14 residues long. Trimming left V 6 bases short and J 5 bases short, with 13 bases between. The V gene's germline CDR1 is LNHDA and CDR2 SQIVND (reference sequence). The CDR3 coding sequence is TGTGCCAGTAGGAATTGGAGGGCCAATGAAAAACTGTTTTTT. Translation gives CASRNWRANEKLFF.

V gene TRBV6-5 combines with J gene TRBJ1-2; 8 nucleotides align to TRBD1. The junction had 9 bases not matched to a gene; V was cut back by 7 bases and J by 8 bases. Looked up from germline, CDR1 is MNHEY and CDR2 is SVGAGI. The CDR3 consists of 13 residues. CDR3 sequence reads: CASTPQGANGYTF. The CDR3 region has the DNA TGTGCCAGCACCCCCCAGGGGGCAAACGGCTACACCTTC.

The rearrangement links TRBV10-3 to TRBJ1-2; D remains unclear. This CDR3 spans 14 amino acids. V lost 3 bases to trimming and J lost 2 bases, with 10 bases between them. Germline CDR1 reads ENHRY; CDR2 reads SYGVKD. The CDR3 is CAISDVRTNYGYTF. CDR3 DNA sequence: TGTGCCATCAGTGATGTCCGGACCAACTATGGCTACACCTTC.